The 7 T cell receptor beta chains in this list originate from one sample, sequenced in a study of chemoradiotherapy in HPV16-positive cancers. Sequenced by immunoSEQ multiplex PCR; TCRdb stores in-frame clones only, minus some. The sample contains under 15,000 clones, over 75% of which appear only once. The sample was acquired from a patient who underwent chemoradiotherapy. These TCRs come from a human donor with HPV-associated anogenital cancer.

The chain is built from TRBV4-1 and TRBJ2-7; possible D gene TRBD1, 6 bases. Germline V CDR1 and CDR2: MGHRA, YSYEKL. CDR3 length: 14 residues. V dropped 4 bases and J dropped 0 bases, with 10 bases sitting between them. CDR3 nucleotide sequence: TGCGCCAGCAGCCGGACAGAGAGCTCCTACGAGCAGTACTTC. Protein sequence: CASSRTESSYEQYF.

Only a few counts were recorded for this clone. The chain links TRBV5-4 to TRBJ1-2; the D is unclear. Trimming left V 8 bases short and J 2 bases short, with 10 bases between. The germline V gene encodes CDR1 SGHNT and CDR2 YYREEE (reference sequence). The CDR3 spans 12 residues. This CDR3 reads CASSGVNYGYTF. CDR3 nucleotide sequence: TGTGCCAGTAGCGGGGTAAACTATGGCTACACCTTC.

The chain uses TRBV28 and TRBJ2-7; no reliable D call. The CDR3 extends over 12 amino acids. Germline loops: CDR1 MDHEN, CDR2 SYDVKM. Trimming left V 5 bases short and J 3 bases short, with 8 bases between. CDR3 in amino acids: CASSPNYYEQYF. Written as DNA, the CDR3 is TGTGCCAGCAGTCCTAATTACTACGAGCAGTACTTC.

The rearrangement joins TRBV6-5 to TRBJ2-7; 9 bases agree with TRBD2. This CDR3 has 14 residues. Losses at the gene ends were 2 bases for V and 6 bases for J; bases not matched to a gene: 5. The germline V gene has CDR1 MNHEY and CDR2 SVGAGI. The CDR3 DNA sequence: TGTGCCAGCAGTTACGGAGGAGCGGGAGGCGAGCAGTACTTC. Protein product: CASSYGGAGGEQYF.

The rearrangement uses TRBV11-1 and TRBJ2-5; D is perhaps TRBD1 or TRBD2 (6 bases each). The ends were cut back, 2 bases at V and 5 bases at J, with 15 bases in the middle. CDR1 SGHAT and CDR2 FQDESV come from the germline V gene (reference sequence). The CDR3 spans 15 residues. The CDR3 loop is CASSLYREDEETQYF. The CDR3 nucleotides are TGTGCCAGCAGCTTATACAGGGAGGACGAGGAGACCCAGTACTTC.

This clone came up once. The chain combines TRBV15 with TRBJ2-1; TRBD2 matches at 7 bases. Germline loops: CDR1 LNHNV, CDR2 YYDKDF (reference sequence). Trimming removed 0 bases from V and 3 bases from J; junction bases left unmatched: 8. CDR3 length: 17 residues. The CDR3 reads CATSREKAGGGYNEQFF. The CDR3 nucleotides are TGTGCCACCAGCAGAGAGAAAGCCGGCGGGGGCTACAATGAGCAGTTCTTC.

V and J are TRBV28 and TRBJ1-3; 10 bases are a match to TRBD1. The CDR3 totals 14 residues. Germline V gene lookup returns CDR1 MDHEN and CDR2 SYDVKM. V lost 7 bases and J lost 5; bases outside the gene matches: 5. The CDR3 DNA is TGTGCCAGCATGGGGGGACAGGGGAGAAACACCATATATTTT. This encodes CASMGGQGRNTIYF.